The 28 T cell receptor beta chains below come from one sample, sequenced in a study of shared clonotypes between healthy human individuals (TCRdb year 2020). Library creation used the immunoSEQ multiplex PCR assay. TCRdb limited this immuneACCESS table to in-frame rearrangements with V and J called. A share of clones is missing; checked studies link under half to unresolved V genes, and the rest is unexplained. Present in this sample are roughly 2.4 million clones, approximately 96% of which were seen just once. The ten largest clonotypes hold approximately 0.13% of the sample. Sequenced material: naive CD4+ T cells sorted from blood. In light of the paper, this sample's cell subset or site label describes: CD45RA+ positively selected. The receptors were sampled from a man younger than 35 in good health.

Comments on this clone: Other nucleotide sequences from this sample produce the same CDR3. CDR3: CSASDNYGYTF. The CDR3 DNA follows: TGCAGTGCCTCCGATAACTATGGCTACACCTTC. V gene TRBV20-1 combines with J gene TRBJ1-2; unclear D gene. CDR3 length: 11 residues. The V end lost 6 bases, the J end lost 1 base, and 6 bases lay between the germline ends. Germline-derived CDR1 and CDR2 are DFQATT and SNEGSKA (reference sequence).

The chain recombines TRBV10-2 with TRBJ1-1; TRBD1 is a possible D gene (5 bases). The CDR3 runs to 14 residues. Germline V lookup: CDR1 WSHSY, CDR2 SAAADI. V was cut by 4 bases and J by 6 bases, with 15 bases left in between. As DNA, the CDR3 is TGCGCCAGCAGTGTAGACAGTCGCGTAGCTGAAGCTTTCTTT. Its protein is CASSVDSRVAEAFF.

J is TRBJ2-1 and V is TRBV12-5; TRBD1 agrees at 7 bases. V shed 0 bases, J shed 1 base, and the junction held 6 bases outside the gene matches. Germline lookup yields CDR1 LGHNT and CDR2 FRNRAP. CDR3 length: 17 amino acids. The CDR3 bases are TGTGCTAGTGGTTTGGTACTGGGCAGGGGGTCCTACAATGAGCAGTTCTTC. Translating gives CASGLVLGRGSYNEQFF.

The V gene is TRBV9, the J gene TRBJ2-1; 7 positions match TRBD2. Germline CDR1 reads SGDLS; CDR2 reads YYNGEE. The CDR3 extends over 15 amino acids. The J segment lost 5 bases and the V segment lost 3 bases, leaving 8 bases of the junction unmatched. CDR3 sequence: CASSARGLLDNEQFF. The CDR3 coding sequence is TGTGCCAGCAGCGCAAGGGGACTACTCGACAATGAGCAGTTCTTC.

This chain joins TRBV18 and TRBJ1-2; TRBD1 aligns across 7 bases. Germline V CDR1 and CDR2: KGHSH, LQKENI. The CDR3 is 13 residues long. V shed 3 bases, J shed 5 bases, and the junction held 3 bases outside the gene matches. The CDR3 sequence is CASSPSTGYGYTF. The CDR3 DNA is TGTGCCAGCTCACCGTCGACAGGGTATGGCTACACCTTC.

The gene calls are TRBV25-1 and TRBJ1-4, with unresolved D. The CDR3 has 17 amino acids. Germline V CDR1 and CDR2: MGHDK, SYGVNS. V was shortened by 7 bases and J by 0 bases, with 18 bases between the two germline ends. The CDR3 DNA reads as TGTGCCAGCACCCCAAGGGCAGCCTCAACAACTAATGAAAAACTGTTTTTT. This translates into CASTPRAASTTNEKLFF.

On this clone itself: The sample has other DNA sequences that encode this CDR3 too. The rearrangement uses TRBV2 and TRBJ1-2; D gene uncertain. CDR3 length: 13 amino acids. Per germline, CDR1 SNHLY and CDR2 FYNNEI. V lost 1 base, J lost 1 base, and 4 bases lay in between. CDR3 residues: CASSEVGNYGYTF. The CDR3 DNA is TGTGCCAGCAGTGAAGTGGGTAACTATGGCTACACCTTC.

The sample holds one count of this clone. V usage is TRBV11-2 and J usage is TRBJ2-7; possible D gene TRBD2, 5 bases. This CDR3 is 14 amino acids long. With 7 bases removed from V and 3 bases from J, the gap between germline ends came to 16 bases. Germline V gene sequence: CDR1 SGHAT, CDR2 FQNNGV. CDR3: CASTFTEGLYEQYF. The CDR3 DNA reads TGTGCCAGCACCTTCACTGAGGGCCTCTACGAGCAGTACTTC.

The gene calls are TRBV18 and TRBJ2-1; D gene uncertain. CDR1 KGHSH and CDR2 LQKENI come from the germline V gene. The CDR3 loop spans 13 amino acids. Between the trimmed V and J ends, which lost 2 bases and 9 bases, there was a span of 11 bases. CDR3 bases: TGTGCCAGCTCACCAGTTGGGGTCCCTGAGCAGTTCTTC. This gives the protein CASSPVGVPEQFF.

The table lists this clone with a count of one. The chain uses TRBV18 and TRBJ2-1; 7 nucleotides match TRBD1. Germline CDR1 reads KGHSH; CDR2 reads LQKENI. V shed 6 bases, J shed 2 bases, and the junction held 13 bases outside the gene matches. The CDR3 loop spans 17 amino acids. Here the CDR3 reads CASSPRGGLGTYNEQFF. The DNA for the CDR3 is TGTGCCAGCTCGCCCCGAGGGGGCTTAGGGACCTACAATGAGCAGTTCTTC.

The chain has TRBV10-2 and TRBJ2-5; D unclear. The CDR3 consists of 15 residues. CDR1 and CDR2 from the germline V gene are WSHSY and SAAADI. Deletions cut 0 bases from V and 2 bases from J, with 10 bases between. CDR3 DNA: TGCGCCAGCAGTGAGTCGAGGAGAAAACAAGAGACCCAGTACTTC. Its translation: CASSESRRKQETQYF.

CDR3 coding DNA: TGTGCCAGCAGCCTCGGGACTAGCGGGGGTCACGAAGAGACCCAGTACTTC. As protein: CASSLGTSGGHEETQYF. The chain has TRBV5-8 and TRBJ2-5, with 14 nucleotides matching TRBD2. V lost 4 bases, J lost 3 bases, and 8 bases stayed unmatched. The CDR3 runs to 17 residues. Germline V gene lookup returns CDR1 SGHTS and CDR2 YDEGEE.

J is TRBJ1-1 and V is TRBV7-8; possible D gene TRBD1, 5 bases. This CDR3 spans 18 amino acids. Trimming pared 2 bases from V and 11 bases from J, leaving 30 bases between. Germline CDR1 reads SGHVS; CDR2 reads FQNEAQ. The CDR3 nucleotides read TGTGCCAGCAGCTTAAGGCCCCAGGGTTCCGGCGGGTTGAAGAACGCTTTCTTT. Its translation: CASSLRPQGSGGLKNAFF.

The chain is built from TRBV19 and TRBJ2-2; D gene unclear. The CDR3 is made up of 13 amino acids. Germline loops: CDR1 LNHDA, CDR2 SQIVND (reference sequence). V was cut by 6 bases and J by 6 bases, with 11 bases left in between. DNA of the CDR3: TGTGCCAGTAGCCGTGTAGCCTCCGGGGAGCTGTTTTTT. Its protein is CASSRVASGELFF.

Details on this clone: Other DNA sequences from this sample encode an identical CDR3 as well. J is TRBJ2-7 and V is TRBV5-1; D not resolved. The CDR3 runs to 12 residues. The germline V gene has CDR1 SGHRS and CDR2 YFSETQ. V was shortened by 2 bases and J by 3 bases, with 6 bases between the two germline ends. CDR3 protein: CASSLSSYEQYF. The DNA for the CDR3 is TGCGCCAGCAGCTTATCCAGCTACGAGCAGTACTTC.

The rearrangement joins TRBV10-3 to TRBJ2-7, with D possibly TRBD2 on 5 matching bases. The CDR3 extends over 14 amino acids. CDR1 and CDR2 from the germline V gene are ENHRY and SYGVKD. V was pared by 2 bases and J by 4 bases, with 12 bases between. The CDR3 DNA sequence: TGTGCCATCAGTGAGGGGGAGACTGGGTACGAGCAGTACTTC. Amino acids: CAISEGETGYEQYF.

For this clone: This same CDR3 is encoded by further DNA sequences in the sample. J is TRBJ1-5 and V is TRBV4-3; the D is unclear. The CDR3 sequence is 13 residues long. The germline V and J ends were trimmed by 1 base and 0 bases, with 1 base remaining between them. From germline, CDR1 is LGHNA and CDR2 YSLEER. As DNA, the CDR3 is TGCGCCAGCAGCCAAGGTAGCAATCAGCCCCAGCATTTT. Its protein product is CASSQGSNQPQHF.

The chain employs TRBV6-1 and TRBJ2-1; D gene unclear. Per germline, CDR1 MNHNS and CDR2 SASEGT. The CDR3 spans 12 residues. The germline V and J ends were trimmed by 4 bases and 7 bases, with 8 bases remaining between them. The CDR3 loop reads CASSASRNEQFF. CDR3 in DNA: TGTGCCAGCAGTGCTTCTCGGAATGAGCAGTTCTTC.

V is TRBV5-1 and J is TRBJ1-5; 8 bases line up with TRBD1. The V gene end was trimmed by 3 bases and the J gene end by 5 bases; junction bases not matched to a gene: 7. CDR1 and CDR2 from the germline V gene are SGHRS and YFSETQ. CDR3 length: 15 residues. CDR3 region: CASSSDAGGDQPQHF. DNA of the CDR3: TGCGCCAGCAGCTCCGACGCAGGGGGCGATCAGCCCCAGCATTTT.

The genes are TRBV28 and TRBJ2-3; 7 nucleotides agree with TRBD2. J was trimmed by 0 bases and V by 7 bases; bases with no gene match: 4. The germline CDR1 and CDR2 sequences are MDHEN and SYDVKM. CDR3 length equals 14 residues. Here the CDR3 reads CASTQAGSTDTQYF. DNA for the CDR3: TGTGCCAGCACCCAAGCGGGAAGCACAGATACGCAGTATTTT.

This sequence joins TRBV27 and TRBJ1-1; D gene uncertain. The V gene lost 6 bases and the J gene lost 8 bases, with 10 bases spanning the gap. Germline V gene data show CDR1 as MNHEY and CDR2 as SMNVEV (reference sequence). This CDR3 is built from 11 residues. The CDR3 loop reads CASRTFSEAFF. The CDR3 DNA reads TGTGCCAGCAGGACCTTCTCAGAAGCTTTCTTT.

For the CDR3, the DNA is TGTGCCAGCAGTCTAGTGGGCAGCGGAGGCGGGGAGCTGTTTTTT. Protein product: CASSLVGSGGGELFF. The chain couples TRBV7-2 to TRBJ2-2; tentative D call: TRBD2 (5 bases). The CDR3 totals 15 residues. Trimming took off 6 bases at V and 7 bases at J, with 18 bases between the two ends. Germline CDR1 reads SGHTA; CDR2 reads FQGNSA. The whole variable domain, filled in from reference TRBV7-2 and TRBJ2-2, reads GAGVSQSPSNKVTEKGKDVELRCDPISGHTALYWYRQSLGQGLEFLIYFQGNSAPDKSGLPSDRFSAERTGGSVSTLTIQRTQQEDSAVYLCASSLVGSGGGELFFGEGSRLTVL.

J is TRBJ2-3 and V is TRBV5-4, with D possibly being TRBD2 (6 bases). V shed 0 bases and J shed 4 bases, with 9 bases lying between them. CDR1 SGHNT and CDR2 YYREEE come from the germline V gene (reference sequence). The CDR3 spans 14 residues. The CDR3 DNA follows: TGTGCCAGCAGCTTGGTTCCGGGAGCAGATACGCAGTATTTT. Translating gives CASSLVPGADTQYF.

This clone was observed once. The rearrangement links TRBV6-4 to TRBJ1-2; D is unclear. This CDR3 comprises 15 residues. V gave up 2 bases and J gave up 2 bases, with 12 bases separating them. Germline V gene sequence: CDR1 MRHNA, CDR2 SNTAGT. CDR3: CASSDTPFMNYGYTF. DNA for the CDR3: TGTGCCAGCAGTGACACGCCTTTTATGAACTATGGCTACACCTTC.

The rearrangement joins TRBV5-1 to TRBJ1-2; no clear D gene. This CDR3 comprises 17 residues. Germline assignment: CDR1 SGHRS and CDR2 YFSETQ. Trimming removed 0 bases at V and 6 bases at J, with 21 bases between. The CDR3 nucleotides read TGCGCCAGCAGCTTGGGACCGTACGGAAGCCGGGTCAATGGCTACACCTTC. Amino acids: CASSLGPYGSRVNGYTF.

The chain links TRBV10-1 to TRBJ2-1; TRBD2 is a possible D gene (5 bases). The CDR3 is made up of 14 amino acids. The germline V gene encodes CDR1 WNHNN and CDR2 SYGVQD (reference sequence). The V end was cut by 6 bases, the J end by 7 bases, with 16 bases between. The CDR3 DNA reads as TGCGCCAGCAGGCCATCTCGCGGGTCAAATGAGCAGTTCTTC. This sequence encodes CASRPSRGSNEQFF.

The V gene is TRBV9, the J gene TRBJ2-2; no reliable D call. The CDR3 contains 16 residues. V was shortened by 0 bases and J by 0 bases, with 9 bases between the two germline ends. CDR1 SGDLS and CDR2 YYNGEE come from the germline V gene. The CDR3 DNA reads TGTGCCAGCAGCGTAGGTCAGCTCGCGAACACCGGGGAGCTGTTTTTT. Its translation: CASSVGQLANTGELFF.

The chain is built from TRBV5-4 and TRBJ1-6; 9 nucleotides match TRBD1. V shed 3 bases, J shed 9 bases, and the junction held 4 bases outside the gene matches. CDR1 is SGHNT and CDR2 is YYREEE in the germline V gene (reference sequence). This CDR3 region has 14 residues. CDR3 sequence reads: CASSSGTGPSPLHF. The DNA of the CDR3 is TGTGCCAGCAGCTCCGGGACAGGGCCTTCACCCCTCCACTTT.